This T cell receptor beta chain was sequenced during a study of brain metastases from non-small cell lung cancer. Study-wide findings and caveats: T-cell infiltration was lower in brain metastases than primaries (P < 0.001). Paired brain metastases and primary tumors largely shared TCR repertoires. Compared with their matched primary tumors, roughly 64% of brain metastases showed expanded T-cell clones.

Worth noting for this clone: Its antigen remains unidentified.

This CDR3 contains 11 residues. CDR1 and CDR2 (germline): KGHSH, LQKENI. V was trimmed by 1 base and J by 4 bases, leaving 2 bases between them. The method was immunoSEQ multiplex PCR; TCRdb's version includes in-frame clones alone and lacks a portion of them. The sample yields just under 550 clones, about 90% seen once. The chain is built from TRBV18 and TRBJ2-7; D gene uncertain. Sample: tissue from a brain metastasis. The TCR was taken from a donor at least 40 years old with non-small cell lung cancer. CDR3 sequence reads: CASSPQYEQYF. The CDR3 DNA is TGTGCCAGCTCACCACAATACGAGCAGTACTTC.